This TCR beta chain was identified in a study of blood T cell repertoires in COVID-19. The trim removed 2 bases at V and 0 bases at J, leaving 4 bases unmatched. The CDR3 is 17 residues long. CDR1 is MGHRA, CDR2 YSYEKL, per germline. Here immunoSEQ multiplex PCR was the method, and the copy in TCRdb shows in-frame clones only, minus some. The sample yields roughly 420,000 clones, approximately 90% seen once. The sample was PBMCs or T cells enriched from blood (not recorded which). The rearrangement joins TRBV4-1 to TRBJ2-3; 11 nucleotides align to TRBD2. This sequence originates from a woman in her twenties or thirties with acute COVID-19. CDR3 coding DNA: TGCGCCAGCAGCCAACAACCTAGCGGGGGGAGCACAGATACGCAGTATTTT. It codes for CASSQQPSGGSTDTQYF.